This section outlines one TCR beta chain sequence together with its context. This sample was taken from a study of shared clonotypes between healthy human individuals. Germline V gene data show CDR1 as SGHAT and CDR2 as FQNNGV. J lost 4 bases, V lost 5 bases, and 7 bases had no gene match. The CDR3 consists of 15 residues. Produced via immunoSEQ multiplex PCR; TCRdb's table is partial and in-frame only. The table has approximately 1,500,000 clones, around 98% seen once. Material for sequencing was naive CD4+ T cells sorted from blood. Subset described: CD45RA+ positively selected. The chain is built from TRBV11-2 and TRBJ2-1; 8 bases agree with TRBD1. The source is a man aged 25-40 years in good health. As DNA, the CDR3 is TGTGCCAGCAGCGTTGGGACAGGACCTTACAATGAGCAGTTCTTC. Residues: CASSVGTGPYNEQFF.